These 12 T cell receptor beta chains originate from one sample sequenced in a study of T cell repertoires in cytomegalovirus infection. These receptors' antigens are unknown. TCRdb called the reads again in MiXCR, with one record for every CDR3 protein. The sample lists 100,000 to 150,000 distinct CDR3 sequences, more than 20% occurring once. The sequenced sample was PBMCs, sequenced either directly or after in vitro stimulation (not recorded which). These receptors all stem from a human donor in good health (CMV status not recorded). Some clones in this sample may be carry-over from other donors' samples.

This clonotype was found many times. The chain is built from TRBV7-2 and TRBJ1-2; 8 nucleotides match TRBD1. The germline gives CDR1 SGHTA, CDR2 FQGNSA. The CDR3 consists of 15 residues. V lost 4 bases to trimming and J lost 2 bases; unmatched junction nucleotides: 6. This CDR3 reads CASSSRDRMNYGYTF. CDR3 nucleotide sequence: TGTGCCAGCAGCTCCCGGGACAGGATGAACTATGGCTACACCTTC.

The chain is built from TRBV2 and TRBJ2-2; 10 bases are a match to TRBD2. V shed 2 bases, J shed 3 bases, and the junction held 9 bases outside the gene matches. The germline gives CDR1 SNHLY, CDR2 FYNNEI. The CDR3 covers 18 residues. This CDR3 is CASSETSGTILDTGELFF. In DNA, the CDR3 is TGTGCCAGCAGTGAAACTAGCGGGACCATCCTAGACACCGGGGAGCTGTTTTTT.

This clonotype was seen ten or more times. The CDR3 is CASSLIRVQETQYF. The DNA of the CDR3 is TGTGCCAGCAGCTTAATTCGCGTTCAAGAGACCCAGTACTTC. The chain carries TRBV7-8 and TRBJ2-5; D is uncertain. Per germline, CDR1 SGHVS and CDR2 FQNEAQ. V lost 2 bases and J 2 bases, leaving 9 bases between the germline ends. The length of the CDR3 is 14 residues.

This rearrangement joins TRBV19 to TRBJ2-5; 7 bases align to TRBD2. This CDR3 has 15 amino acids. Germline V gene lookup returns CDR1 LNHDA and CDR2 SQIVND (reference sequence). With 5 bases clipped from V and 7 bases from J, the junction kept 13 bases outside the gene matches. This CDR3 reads CASSGGDQPKGTQYF. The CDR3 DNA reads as TGTGCCAGTAGTGGGGGGGATCAGCCAAAGGGGACCCAGTACTTC. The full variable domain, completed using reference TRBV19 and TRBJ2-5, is DGGITQSPKYLFRKEGQNVTLSCEQNLNHDAMYWYRQDPGQGLRLIYYSQIVNDFQKGDIAEGYSVSREKKESFPLTVTSAQKNPTAFYLCASSGGDQPKGTQYFGPGTRLLVL.

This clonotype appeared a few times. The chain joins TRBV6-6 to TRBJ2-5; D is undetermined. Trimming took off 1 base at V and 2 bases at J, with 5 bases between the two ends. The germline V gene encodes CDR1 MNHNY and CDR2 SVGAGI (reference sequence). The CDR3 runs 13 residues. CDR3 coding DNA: TGTGCCAGCAGTTACTGGGTTCAAGAGACCCAGTACTTC. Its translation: CASSYWVQETQYF.

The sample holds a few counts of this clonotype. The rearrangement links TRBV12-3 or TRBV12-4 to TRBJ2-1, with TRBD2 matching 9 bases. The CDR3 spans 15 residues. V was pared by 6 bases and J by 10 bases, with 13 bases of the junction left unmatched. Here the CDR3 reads CASRRLAVGQGEQFF. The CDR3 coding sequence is TGTGCCAGCAGAAGACTAGCGGTCGGGCAAGGCGAGCAGTTCTTC.

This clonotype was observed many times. The CDR3 DNA sequence: TGTGCCAGCAGGTCAGGGAGTGAGACCCAGTACTTC. Protein sequence: CASRSGSETQYF. The rearrangement links TRBV28 to TRBJ2-5; D may correspond to TRBD1 or TRBD2 (5 bases each). Per the germline V gene, CDR1 is MDHEN and CDR2 is SYDVKM. The ends were cut back, 6 bases at V and 5 bases at J, with 10 bases in the middle. The CDR3 is 12 residues long.

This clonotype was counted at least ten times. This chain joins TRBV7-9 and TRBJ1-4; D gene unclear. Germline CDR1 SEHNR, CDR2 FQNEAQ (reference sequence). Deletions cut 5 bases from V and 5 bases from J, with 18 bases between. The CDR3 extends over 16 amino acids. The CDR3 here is CASSMSVDIPNEKLFF. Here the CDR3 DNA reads TGTGCCAGCAGCATGAGTGTCGACATCCCCAATGAAAAACTGTTTTTT.

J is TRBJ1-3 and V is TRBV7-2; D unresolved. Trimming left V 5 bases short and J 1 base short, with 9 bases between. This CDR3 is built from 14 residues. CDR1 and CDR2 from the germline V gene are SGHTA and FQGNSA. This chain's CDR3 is CASSPTMSGNTIYF. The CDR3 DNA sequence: TGTGCCAGCAGCCCAACCATGTCTGGAAACACCATATATTTT. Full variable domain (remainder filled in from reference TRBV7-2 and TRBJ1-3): GAGVSQSPSNKVTEKGKDVELRCDPISGHTALYWYRQSLGQGLEFLIYFQGNSAPDKSGLPSDRFSAERTGGSVSTLTIQRTQQEDSAVYLCASSPTMSGNTIYFGEGSWLTVV.

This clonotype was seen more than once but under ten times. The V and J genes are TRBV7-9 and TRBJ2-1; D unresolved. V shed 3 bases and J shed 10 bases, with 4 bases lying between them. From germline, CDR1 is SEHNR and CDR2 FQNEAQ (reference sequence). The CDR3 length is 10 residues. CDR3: CASSFREQFF. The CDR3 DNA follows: TGTGCCAGCAGCTTTAGAGAGCAGTTCTTC.

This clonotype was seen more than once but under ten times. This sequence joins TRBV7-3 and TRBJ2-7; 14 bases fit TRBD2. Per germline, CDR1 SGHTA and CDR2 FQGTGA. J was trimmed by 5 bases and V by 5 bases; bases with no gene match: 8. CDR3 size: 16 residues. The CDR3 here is CASSPDGTSGSHEQYF. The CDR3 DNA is TGTGCCAGCAGCCCGGACGGGACTAGCGGGAGCCACGAGCAGTACTTC.

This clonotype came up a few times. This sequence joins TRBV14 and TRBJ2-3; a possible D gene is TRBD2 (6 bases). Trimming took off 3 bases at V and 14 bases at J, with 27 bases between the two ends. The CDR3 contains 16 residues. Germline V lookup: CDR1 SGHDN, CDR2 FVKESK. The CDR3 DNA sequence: TGTGCCAGCAGCCAGGGAGGCAGCGGGCCAGTAATGATACGGTATTTT. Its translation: CASSQGGSGPVMIRYF. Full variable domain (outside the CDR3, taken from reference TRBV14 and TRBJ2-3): EAGVTQFPSHSVIEKGQTVTLRCDPISGHDNLYWYRRVMGKEIKFLLHFVKESKQDESGMPNNRFLAERTGGTYSTLKVQPAELEDSGVYFCASSQGGSGPVMIRYFGPGTRLTVL.